A single sample is the source of the 9 T cell receptor beta chains below, sequenced in a study (dated by TCRdb to 2015 to 2017). Cells that were CD4+CD25+CD127-/low were isolated as Tregs. The library came from 5' RACE. Sequencer: Illumina MiSeq. Clones were called with MiXCR by TCRdb after fastp trimmed the public reads at Q25, and only in-frame beta chains were retained. Rows are unified per CDR3 protein, each entry keeping the most common DNA and genes. The table for this sample lists about 57,000 distinct CDR3 sequences; approximately 26% of them were counted only once. Jointly, the top ten make up 2% to 2.5% of the sample. The sequencing sample was made of tumor-infiltrating Tregs sorted from the breast tumor. These receptors all stem from a female donor with breast cancer.

Ten or more counts support this clonotype. The chain joins TRBV20-1 to TRBJ2-7, with D possibly TRBD2 on 5 matching bases. The CDR3 is 16 residues long. The V gene lost 3 bases and the J gene lost 0 bases, with 18 bases spanning the gap. Germline-derived CDR1 and CDR2 are DFQATT and SNEGSKA (reference sequence). This CDR3 reads CSARGSMRDSSYEQYF. CDR3 nucleotides: TGCAGTGCTAGGGGTTCGATGAGGGATAGCTCCTACGAGCAGTACTTC.

This clonotype has ten or more counts. CDR3 sequence: CASSQVTGEGTEAFF. The CDR3 nucleotides are TGTGCCAGCAGCCAAGTAACGGGCGAGGGCACTGAAGCTTTCTTT. The rearrangement links TRBV4-2 to TRBJ1-1; D is unclear. V was cut by 1 base and J by 4 bases, with 13 bases left in between. The germline V gene encodes CDR1 LGHNA and CDR2 YNFKEQ. The CDR3 is 15 residues long.

The sample holds many counts of this clonotype. The gene calls are TRBV6-1 and TRBJ2-3; the match to TRBD1 covers 7 bases. Per germline, CDR1 MNHNS and CDR2 SASEGT. With V trimmed by 2 bases and J by 5 bases, 10 bases remained unmatched. The CDR3 totals 16 residues. CDR3 sequence (DNA): TGTGCCAGCAGTGAAATACAGGGACAGACCGTAGATACGCAGTATTTT. Its protein is CASSEIQGQTVDTQYF.

The V gene is TRBV6-5, the J gene TRBJ2-7; 9 bases map to TRBD1. Germline lookup yields CDR1 MNHEY and CDR2 SVGAGI. The CDR3 length is 15 residues. J gave up 4 bases and V 5 bases, and 9 bases lay outside the gene matches. The CDR3 nucleotides are TGTGCCAGCAGTGAACCGGGACAGGGAGTGTACGAGCAGTACTTC. It specifies CASSEPGQGVYEQYF.

This chain links TRBV10-2 with TRBJ2-5; maybe TRBD1 (5 bases). The V gene lost 3 bases and the J gene lost 7 bases, with 15 bases spanning the gap. The CDR3 has 14 residues. The germline CDR1 and CDR2 sequences are WSHSY and SAAADI. In nucleotides, the CDR3 is TGCGCCAGCAGTGACCAGGGTTTGTTGGCGACCCAGTACTTC. Encoded protein: CASSDQGLLATQYF.

This clonotype was detected a few times. Since a much larger clone is just one base distant, this may be a read error. The chain carries TRBV21-1 and TRBJ2-1; the table gives TRBD2 as D, unverified against the DNA. TRBV21-1 is tagged as a pseudogene. The CDR3 contains 17 residues. CDR3 region: CASSAEGGTSGYNEQFF. The CDR3 DNA reads TGTGCCAGCAGCGCCGAAGGGGGGACTAGCGGTTACAATGAGCAGTTCTTC.

V and J are TRBV5-1 and TRBJ2-2, with 8 bases matching TRBD1. V dropped 4 bases and J dropped 1; count of bases not matched to a gene: 6. This CDR3 comprises 16 residues. Per the germline V gene, CDR1 is SGHRS and CDR2 is YFSETQ. CDR3 protein: CASSPRQGMNTGELFF. The CDR3 coding sequence is TGCGCCAGCAGCCCGCGACAGGGGATGAACACCGGGGAGCTGTTTTTT.

This clonotype was counted ten times or more. V gene TRBV5-1 combines with J gene TRBJ2-5, with D tentatively TRBD2 (7 bases). Trimming shortened V by 0 bases and J by 5 bases, and 17 bases separated the two germline ends. From germline, CDR1 is SGHRS and CDR2 YFSETQ. This CDR3 is 16 amino acids long. CDR3 protein: CASSLELAQRGETQYF. DNA for the CDR3: TGCGCCAGCAGCTTGGAACTAGCGCAAAGGGGGGAGACCCAGTACTTC. Supplemented by reference TRBV5-1 and TRBJ2-5, the full variable domain reads KAGVTQTPRYLIKTRGQQVTLSCSPISGHRSVSWYQQTPGQGLQFLFEYFSETQRNKGNFPGRFSGRQFSNSRSEMNVSTLELGDSALYLCASSLELAQRGETQYFGPGTRLLVL.

In this sample, this clonotype turned up many times. V usage is TRBV5-1 and J usage is TRBJ2-5, with D perhaps being TRBD1 or TRBD2 (5 bases each). This CDR3 has 13 residues. Germline CDR1 SGHRS, CDR2 YFSETQ. V shed 4 bases and J shed 5 bases, with 12 bases lying between them. CDR3 nucleotide sequence: TGCGCCAGCAGCCCTGTCGGGGCTGAGACCCAGTACTTC. Its translation: CASSPVGAETQYF. Together with reference TRBV5-1 and TRBJ2-5, the CDR3 gives the full variable domain: KAGVTQTPRYLIKTRGQQVTLSCSPISGHRSVSWYQQTPGQGLQFLFEYFSETQRNKGNFPGRFSGRQFSNSRSEMNVSTLELGDSALYLCASSPVGAETQYFGPGTRLLVL.